This T cell receptor beta chain was documented in a study of T cell repertoires in cytomegalovirus infection. Study observations and caveats: Within the response measured ex vivo, HLA-C-restricted CMV-specific TCR beta clonotypes were dominant.

MiXCR, run by TCRdb on the reads, gives a single entry per CDR3 protein. This table holds around 170,000 distinct CDR3 sequences, 15% to 20% found once. With regard to this clonotype: No antigen is known for it.

With 5 bases clipped from V and 5 bases from J, the junction kept 10 bases outside the gene matches. CDR1 and CDR2 (germline): SGHTA, FQGNSA. The CDR3 consists of 16 residues. Sequenced sample: CD8+ T cells from PBMCs. The receptor's source is a human donor in good health (CMV status not recorded). Some clones in this sample may be carry-over from other donors' samples. This chain uses TRBV7-2 with TRBJ2-7, with TRBD2 matching over 12 bases. CDR3 nucleotide sequence: TGTGCCAGCAGCCCCGTCCGGCGGACTAGCGGGGACGAGCAGTACTTC. This codes for CASSPVRRTSGDEQYF.